This T cell receptor beta chain was identified in a study of T cell clones after liver transplantation. The protocol was immunoSEQ multiplex PCR, while the TCRdb copy is restricted to in-frame clones and leaves out a portion. The sample has some 33,000 clones, around 94% seen once. Germline lookup yields CDR1 SGHKS and CDR2 YYEKEE (reference sequence). Trimming removed 3 bases at V and 1 base at J, with 7 bases between. The CDR3 is made up of 13 amino acids. The chain employs TRBV5-5 and TRBJ1-1, with a possible D match to TRBD1 (6 bases). The sequence was collected from a human patient who received a liver transplant. These T cells may partly come from the graft donor. The sample consisted of CD8+ T cells from blood, taken 12 months after liver transplant. CDR3 region: CASSWDTNTEAFF. The DNA of the CDR3 is TGTGCCAGCAGCTGGGACACGAACACTGAAGCTTTCTTT.